A single T cell receptor beta chain is shown here with its context. The clone's antigen remains unknown. No base quality information exists; no much larger clone differs at one position. The record originates from a study of T cell responses to AZD1222 COVID-19 vaccine (dated by TCRdb to the early 2020s). At the level of the whole study: AZD1222 recipients with second doses at about 4 weeks or about 12 weeks were pooled, because spike-specific TCR depth and breadth did not differ between schedules. Trial participants were enrolled into age subgroups of 18-55, 56-69 and 70-plus years, which contained about 150, 28 and 57 TCR-sequenced participants, respectively. TCR sequencing covered fewer than 250 trial participants: 200 to 220 given two doses of AZD1222 and 26 given two doses of MenACWY control vaccine. General findings and caveats noted by the study authors: Conclusions about previously exposed vaccinees are limited, since just six AZD1222 recipients were seropositive for SARS-CoV-2 at baseline. Participants were mostly white British, with more females than males. The authors suggested clonal diversity may have been underestimated. Because no day 14 peak-response samples were available, the repertoires could be characterized only after the peak T cell response. Nearly half of unique spike-specific TCRs reportedly recognized epitopes outside regions mutated in the B.1.351 and B.1.1.7 variants. A significant rise in spike-specific TCR breadth and depth was observed after two AZD1222 doses relative to day 0 and relative to MenACWY recipients. The 56-69-year group was small, and its depth increase did not reach significance, likely because of low power. CD4 TCRs associated with the vaccine covered the entire spike protein, and the dominant responses were in regions 160-218 and 743-854.

The CDR3 regions of human TCRbeta chains were analyzed by immunosequencing. The authors processed their data as follows. TCRs in the repertoires were matched against a reference library of SARS-CoV-2-specific TCRs that had been generated with the MIRA antigen-specificity platform. Breadth was defined as the fraction of unique TCRs that were SARS-CoV-2-associated, and depth was defined as the fraction of total T cells that were SARS-CoV-2-associated. Each spike-specific TCR was assigned to its reactive spike region and to a CD4 or CD8 class using the MIRA data. Log10-transformed breadth and depth values were compared by one-way ANOVA with Sidak's multiple comparisons tests. The immuneACCESS repertoire file appears here via TCRdb, limited to in-frame rearrangements. These files lack a portion of the clones; in checked studies, under half of the deficit traces to unresolved V genes, and the cause of the others is not known. Clone size and the V and J calls come from that table; the DNA yielded D and trimming. This sample holds over 100,000 clones; more than 90% were observed only once. The ten largest clones represent 1.6% of the sample.

V is trimmed back by 1 base and J by 3 bases, and the junction contains 3 bases that no gene match accounts for. The germline V gene gives CDR1 as MNHNS and CDR2 as SASEGT. Measured from the cysteine to the phenylalanine, the CDR3 is 15 residues long. The DNA shown is the 45-base CDR3, in frame from base 1. What the time point label conveys for this sample: baseline before first vaccination. Vaccinee samples came from UK trials COV001 and COV002, including a single-blind randomized controlled phase 2/3 trial of AZD1222 (ChAdOx1 nCoV-19) in healthy adults. Trial participant PBMC samples were collected at day 0 and day 28 after the second dose for TCRbeta chain sequencing.

The receptor was derived from an adult in good health. The rearranged chain carries TRBV6-1 and TRBJ2-3; 8 bases in the junction line up with TRBD2. The input for sequencing was peripheral blood, taken on day 0 of AZD1222 vaccination. The CDR3 is CASSEGIAGTDTQYF. The DNA sequence follows: TGTGCCAGCAGTGAAGGGATAGCGGGAACAGATACGCAGTATTTT.